Given below is one TCR beta chain in context. This sample was taken from a study of T cell changes during pregnancy in multiple sclerosis. Produced via immunoSEQ multiplex PCR; TCRdb's table is partial and in-frame only. This sample has some 56,000 clones, with around 92% found just once. The V end was cut by 4 bases, the J end by 2 bases, with 13 bases between. This CDR3 has 15 amino acids. From germline, CDR1 is SGDLS and CDR2 YYNGEE. This sequence originates from a female donor with multiple sclerosis, enrolled in a pregnancy study. This chain connects TRBV9 to TRBJ1-3; the D is unclear. The sequencing here drew on CD4+ T cells from peripheral blood mononuclear cells, taken after pregnancy. CDR3 in DNA: TGTGCCAGCAGCCCCGCGGGAGGAACTGGAAACACCATATATTTT. This encodes CASSPAGGTGNTIYF.